The 20 T cell receptor beta chains below were found in one sample sequenced in a study of radiotherapy plus CTLA-4 blockade in lung cancer. The method was immunoSEQ multiplex PCR; TCRdb's version includes in-frame clones alone and lacks a portion of them. The repertoire includes roughly 120,000 clones, 78% of them detected once, and approximately 5.2% sits in the top ten. The specimen was peripheral blood, collected from a patient treated with radiotherapy plus ipilimumab. The receptors stem from a human donor with non-small cell lung cancer who had a partial response to radiotherapy plus ipilimumab.

The rearrangement joins TRBV18 to TRBJ1-5; TRBD1 matches 8 bases. Germline assignment: CDR1 KGHSH and CDR2 LQKENI. After removal of 0 bases from V and 1 base from J, the junction contained 5 bases not matched to a gene. The CDR3 spans 17 residues. CDR3 DNA sequence: TGTGCCAGCTCACCACCGGGACAGGCGATAAGCAATCAGCCCCAGCATTTT. Protein sequence: CASSPPGQAISNQPQHF.

This chain connects TRBV11-2 to TRBJ2-7; weak D call: TRBD2 (5 bases). V lost 7 bases to trimming and J lost 6 bases, with 10 bases between them. CDR1 is SGHAT, CDR2 FQNNGV, per germline. This CDR3 is 11 amino acids long. The CDR3: CASTAEVEQYF. As DNA, the CDR3 is TGTGCCAGCACGGCGGAGGTCGAGCAGTACTTC.

About this clone: Other DNA sequences in the sample encode the same CDR3. For the CDR3, the DNA is TGTGCCAGCAGCTTAGGTCCTGGCAATCAGCCCCAGCATTTT. The encoded protein is CASSLGPGNQPQHF. The gene calls are TRBV7-6 and TRBJ1-5; D is uncertain. The length of the CDR3 is 14 residues. The V end was cut by 1 base, the J end by 2 bases, with 6 bases between. From germline, CDR1 is SGHVS and CDR2 FNYEAQ.

This clone has only one observation. This chain connects TRBV7-2 to TRBJ2-1; no reliable D call. CDR1 is SGHTA and CDR2 is FQGNSA in the germline V gene. The CDR3 has 15 residues. V shed 2 bases and J shed 3 bases, with 11 bases lying between them. The CDR3 coding sequence is TGTGCCAGCAGCTTAAGCTTGGGCCTCTACAATGAGCAGTTCTTC. Translated, it gives CASSLSLGLYNEQFF. Complete variable domain (other parts from reference TRBV7-2 and TRBJ2-1): GAGVSQSPSNKVTEKGKDVELRCDPISGHTALYWYRQSLGQGLEFLIYFQGNSAPDKSGLPSDRFSAERTGGSVSTLTIQRTQQEDSAVYLCASSLSLGLYNEQFFGPGTRLTVL.

This clone was counted a few times. The V call is TRBV27, the J call TRBJ2-1; the D gene is possibly TRBD2 (6 bases). The V end lost 5 bases, the J end lost 6 bases, and 17 bases lay between the germline ends. This CDR3 has 15 amino acids. CDR1 and CDR2 from the germline V gene are MNHEY and SMNVEV (reference sequence). This CDR3 reads CASSLRFLAINEQFF. The CDR3 region has the DNA TGTGCCAGCAGTCTCAGATTCCTAGCGATCAATGAGCAGTTCTTC.

The genes are TRBV11-3 and TRBJ2-1; TRBD1 aligns across 7 bases. This CDR3 contains 15 residues. Looked up from germline, CDR1 is SGHNT and CDR2 is YENEEA. J lost 4 bases, V lost 0 bases, and 3 bases had no gene match. The CDR3 spells CASSLEGQTYNEQFF. CDR3 bases: TGTGCCAGCAGCTTAGAGGGACAGACGTACAATGAGCAGTTCTTC. Together with reference TRBV11-3 and TRBJ2-1, the CDR3 gives the full variable domain: EAGVVQSPRYKIIEKKQPVAFWCNPISGHNTLYWYLQNLGQGPELLIRYENEEAVDDSQLPKDRFSAERLKGVDSTLKIQPAELGDSAVYLCASSLEGQTYNEQFFGPGTRLTVL.

The chain's CDR3 is CASGAGGISTDTQYF. In nucleotides, the CDR3 is TGTGCCAGTGGGGCCGGAGGGATTAGCACAGATACGCAGTATTTT. The chain carries TRBV19 and TRBJ2-3, with TRBD2 as a possible D gene (6 bases). The germline CDR1 and CDR2 sequences are LNHDA and SQIVND (reference sequence). The length of the CDR3 is 15 residues. V gave up 8 bases and J gave up 0 bases, with 15 bases separating them.

The chain is built from TRBV9 and TRBJ1-1, with 7 bases fitting TRBD1. The CDR3 is 16 amino acids. J gave up 0 bases and V 4 bases, and 9 bases lay outside the gene matches. CDR1 SGDLS and CDR2 YYNGEE come from the germline V gene. The CDR3 loop reads CASSPRGDSVNTEAFF. Written as DNA, the CDR3 is TGTGCCAGCAGCCCGAGGGGGGACAGTGTGAACACTGAAGCTTTCTTT. Using reference TRBV9 and TRBJ1-1 for the parts outside the CDR3, the full variable domain is DSGVTQTPKHLITATGQRVTLRCSPRSGDLSVYWYQQSLDQGLQFLIQYYNGEERAKGNILERFSAQQFPDLHSELNLSSLELGDSALYFCASSPRGDSVNTEAFFGQGTRLTVV.

This clone was counted only a few times. This chain connects TRBV14 to TRBJ2-1; 11 bases line up with TRBD2. There are 18 residues in the CDR3. V trimming: 6 bases; J trimming: 8 bases; junction bases outside the gene matches: 18. In germline, CDR1 is SGHDN, CDR2 FVKESK. CDR3 amino acids: CASSGLAGLDPTPDEQFF. In DNA form, the CDR3 reads TGTGCCAGCAGTGGACTAGCGGGCCTTGATCCTACGCCGGATGAGCAGTTCTTC.

The chain has TRBV4-1 and TRBJ2-2, with TRBD2 matching 7 bases. The germline CDR1 and CDR2 sequences are MGHRA and YSYEKL. The CDR3 contains 14 residues. V shed 4 bases and J 5 bases; nucleotides not matched to a gene: 4. The CDR3 reads CASSLGLLTGELFF. In DNA, the CDR3 is TGCGCCAGCAGCCTGGGACTACTTACCGGGGAGCTGTTTTTT.

V usage is TRBV5-4 and J usage is TRBJ2-2; 9 bases are shared with TRBD1. CDR3 size: 15 residues. The trim removed 5 bases at V and 6 bases at J, leaving 8 bases unmatched. CDR1 is SGHNT, CDR2 YYREEE, per germline (reference sequence). The CDR3 DNA reads TGTGCCAGCAGTTCCGGGACAGGGTTATCCGGGGAGCTGTTTTTT. It yields the protein CASSSGTGLSGELFF.

This chain connects TRBV27 to TRBJ1-1; 11 positions agree with TRBD1. Germline V lookup: CDR1 MNHEY, CDR2 SMNVEV (reference sequence). The V gene end was trimmed by 6 bases and the J gene end by 4 bases; junction bases not matched to a gene: 10. The CDR3 consists of 16 residues. The CDR3 coding sequence is TGTGCCAGCAGACGACCTCCCGGGACAGGGGGCACTGAAGCTTTCTTT. Translation: CASRRPPGTGGTEAFF.

This clone showed up just once. The chain uses TRBV29-1 and TRBJ1-2, with D possibly TRBD1 on 5 matching bases. The germline V gene has CDR1 SQVTM and CDR2 ANQGSEA. This CDR3 is built from 13 residues. V was cut by 4 bases and J by 8 bases, with 17 bases left in between. This CDR3 is CSVGVSSGLGYTF. The CDR3 coding sequence is TGCAGCGTTGGCGTATCGTCAGGGTTGGGCTACACCTTC.

This chain uses TRBV5-4 with TRBJ2-3, with 12 bases aligning to TRBD2. The germline gives CDR1 SGHNT, CDR2 YYREEE (reference sequence). V was pared by 1 base and J by 4 bases, with 1 base of the junction left unmatched. The CDR3 has 15 amino acids. The CDR3 is CASSLTSGRPDTQYF. In nucleotides, the CDR3 is TGTGCCAGCAGCTTGACTAGCGGGAGGCCAGATACGCAGTATTTT.

V is TRBV7-2 and J is TRBJ2-3; D unclear. The CDR3 is 12 residues long. V gave up 5 bases and J gave up 6 bases, with 9 bases separating them. In germline, CDR1 is SGHTA, CDR2 FQGNSA. The CDR3, as DNA: TGTGCCAGCAGCCGACAAAGGGATACGCAGTATTTT. Translation: CASSRQRDTQYF.

This clone showed up just a few times. The chain links TRBV10-3 to TRBJ2-7; 15 positions match TRBD2. After removal of 2 bases from V and 9 bases from J, the junction contained 5 bases not matched to a gene. CDR1 and CDR2 from the germline V gene are ENHRY and SYGVKD. This CDR3 is 15 amino acids long. CDR3 in DNA: TGTGCCATCAGTGAGGGACTAGCGGGAGGGCCGGCGCAGTACGTC. Protein product: CAISEGLAGGPAQYV.

V gene TRBV5-1 combines with J gene TRBJ1-6; TRBD1 aligns across 8 bases. In germline, CDR1 is SGHRS, CDR2 YFSETQ. J gave up 7 bases and V 5 bases, and 14 bases lay outside the gene matches. This CDR3 has 17 residues. Written as DNA, the CDR3 is TGCGCCAGCAGGAAAGACAGGGGCGGGAAGGGGAATTCACCCCTCCACTTT. Protein: CASRKDRGGKGNSPLHF.

The chain recombines TRBV6-1 with TRBJ1-1; tentatively, D is TRBD1 (6 bases). The CDR3 runs to 14 residues. V lost 4 bases and J lost 5, with 14 bases in between. CDR1 is MNHNS, CDR2 SASEGT, per germline. CDR3 sequence: CASSGEQGNTEAFF. In DNA form, the CDR3 reads TGTGCCAGCAGTGGGGAACAGGGAAATACTGAAGCTTTCTTT.

The chain combines TRBV9 with TRBJ2-3; 10 bases line up with TRBD2. Per the germline V gene, CDR1 is SGDLS and CDR2 is YYNGEE. V shed 1 base, J shed 5 bases, and the junction held 1 base outside the gene matches. CDR3 length equals 14 residues. The CDR3 DNA reads TGTGCCAGCAGCGTACAGCGGGGGGGAGATACGCAGTATTTT. Translation: CASSVQRGGDTQYF.

The chain joins TRBV11-2 to TRBJ2-7; D ambiguous. Germline assignment: CDR1 SGHAT and CDR2 FQNNGV. V was trimmed by 5 bases and J by 5 bases, leaving 16 bases between them. This CDR3 spans 14 amino acids. The CDR3 DNA reads as TGTGCCAGCAGCCGTAAAAACGCAGCGAACGAGCAGTACTTC. Amino acids: CASSRKNAANEQYF.